Sequencing of this T cell receptor (beta chain) was carried out in a study of T-cell memory formation after mild COVID-19. In TCRdb, the 5' RACE reads were re-called with MiXCR into one record per CDR3 protein. The sample carries about 350,000 distinct CDR3 sequences, around 15% recorded once. The CDR3 runs 12 residues. Trimming took 5 bases from V and 7 from J, leaving 9 bases between them. Sample: PBMCs or a T cell subset sorted from them (not recorded which). This sequence originates from a young man who had mild COVID-19 (a few samples of this study predate the infection). Cell type and time point are not known. The rearrangement uses TRBV12-3 or TRBV12-4 and TRBJ1-5; D unclear. CDR3 region: CASSRRGQPQHF. DNA of the CDR3: TGTGCCAGCAGTAGACGGGGACAGCCCCAGCATTTT.